The following is a T cell receptor (beta chain) sequence with its context. TCRdb keeps only in-frame clones here, not all; method: immunoSEQ multiplex PCR. The sample shows under 250,000 clones, 84% of them seen only once. This specimen comes from a study of blood T cell repertoires in COVID-19. Background on the study: The samples span acute and convalescent COVID-19 from the United States, Italy and Spain. In each case, the material was cDNA or gDNA derived from T cells, B-cell-depleted T cells, or PBMCs.

J gave up 4 bases and V 5 bases, and 10 bases lay outside the gene matches. The CDR3 totals 17 residues. In germline, CDR1 is SGHAT, CDR2 FQNNGV. Source material: peripheral blood. This clonotype was sampled from a man between 50 and 59 years old with active or convalescent COVID-19. The chain has TRBV11-2 and TRBJ2-1; 11 bases match TRBD2. CDR3 in amino acids: CASSTYRLAGNYNEQFF. As DNA, the CDR3 is TGTGCCAGCAGCACCTACCGACTAGCGGGGAATTACAATGAGCAGTTCTTC.